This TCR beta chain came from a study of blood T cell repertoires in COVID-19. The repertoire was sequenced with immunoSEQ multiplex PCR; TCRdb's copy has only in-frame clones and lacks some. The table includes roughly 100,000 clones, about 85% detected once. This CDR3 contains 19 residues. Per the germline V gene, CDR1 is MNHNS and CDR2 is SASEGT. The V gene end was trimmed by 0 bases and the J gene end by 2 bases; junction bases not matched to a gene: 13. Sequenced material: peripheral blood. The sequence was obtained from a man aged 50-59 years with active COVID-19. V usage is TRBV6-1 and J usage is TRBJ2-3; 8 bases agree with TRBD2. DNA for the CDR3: TGTGCCAGCAGTGAAGCCCCCCCGTTGCGGGGGGTATTCACAGATACGCAGTATTTT. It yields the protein CASSEAPPLRGVFTDTQYF.